One sample yielded the 28 T cell receptor beta chains listed below, sequenced in a study of patients and donors after allogeneic stem cell transplantation. Using its own MiXCR run on the RT-PCR reads, TCRdb lists one record per CDR3 protein. The data show about 960,000 distinct CDR3 sequences, roughly 18% seen once. Sequences were obtained from blood, either unsorted or a sorted T cell fraction (not recorded which). These receptors all come from a human donor who was either an allogeneic HSCT recipient or a stem cell or donor lymphocyte infusion donor (not recorded which). It is not recorded whose cells these are; they may come from a transplant donor.

The chain employs TRBV20-1 and TRBJ1-2; D is perhaps TRBD1 (6 bases). V was clipped by 0 bases and J by 8 bases, with 19 bases between them. Germline V lookup: CDR1 DFQATT, CDR2 SNEGSKA (reference sequence). The CDR3 extends over 15 amino acids. The CDR3 sequence: CSARDPLAGAGGYTF. CDR3 DNA sequence: TGCAGTGCTAGAGATCCCCTCGCGGGGGCGGGAGGCTACACCTTC.

The chain carries TRBV5-1 and TRBJ2-7; possibly TRBD1 or TRBD2 for D (5 bases each). From germline, CDR1 is SGHRS and CDR2 YFSETQ. The V gene lost 3 bases and the J gene lost 3 bases, with 13 bases spanning the gap. The CDR3 runs 14 residues. The CDR3 loop is CASSSRDGNYEQYF. CDR3 coding DNA: TGCGCCAGCAGCTCCCGGGACGGTAACTACGAGCAGTACTTC.

CDR3 amino acids: CASSIGTGRASPPQHF. CDR3 bases: TGTGCCAGCAGCATTGGGACAGGGCGAGCCTCTCCGCCCCAGCATTTT. The V and J genes are TRBV28 and TRBJ1-5, with 9 bases matching TRBD1. Losses at the gene ends were 6 bases for V and 9 bases for J; bases not matched to a gene: 15. The germline V gene encodes CDR1 MDHEN and CDR2 SYDVKM. This CDR3 region has 16 residues.

The rearrangement joins TRBV7-3 to TRBJ2-3; 8 bases are a match to TRBD2. With 8 bases clipped from V and 0 bases from J, the junction kept 7 bases outside the gene matches. CDR3 length equals 15 residues. Germline assignment: CDR1 SGHTA and CDR2 FQGTGA. In nucleotides, the CDR3 is TGTGCCAGCTCTAACCCTAGCGGGAGCACAGATACGCAGTATTTT. Its translation is CASSNPSGSTDTQYF.

The chain is built from TRBV29-1 and TRBJ1-2, with D possibly TRBD1 on 6 matching bases. The germline V gene encodes CDR1 SQVTM and CDR2 ANQGSEA. Trimming took 6 bases from V and 2 from J, leaving 10 bases between them. The CDR3 is 12 amino acids. The CDR3 loop is CSVAGQNYGYTF. In DNA, the CDR3 is TGCAGCGTCGCTGGACAGAACTATGGCTACACCTTC.

The chain links TRBV9 to TRBJ2-5, with 7 nucleotides matching TRBD1. CDR3 length: 17 amino acids. The V gene's germline CDR1 is SGDLS and CDR2 YYNGEE. J was trimmed by 1 base and V by 0 bases; bases with no gene match: 9. The DNA for the CDR3 is TGTGCCAGCAGCGTAGGGGACAGTTGGGACCTCCAAGAGACCCAGTACTTC. As protein: CASSVGDSWDLQETQYF.

There are a few counts of this clonotype. This chain links TRBV4-3 with TRBJ2-3, with TRBD1 identical over 9 bases. CDR1 and CDR2 (germline): LGHNA, YSLEER. The CDR3 is 16 amino acids. Trimming at V came to 4 bases and at J to 6 bases, leaving 11 bases not matched to a gene. The CDR3 is CASSRTGGIVIDTQYF. The CDR3 DNA sequence: TGCGCCAGCAGCCGAACAGGGGGCATAGTGATTGATACGCAGTATTTT.

J is TRBJ2-5 and V is TRBV12-3 or TRBV12-4; D is perhaps TRBD2 (5 bases). The CDR3 is 14 amino acids. The V and J ends lost 7 bases and 2 bases respectively, with 14 bases between them. The CDR3 is CASTQRAGQETQYF. CDR3 in DNA: TGTGCCAGCACTCAACGGGCGGGTCAAGAGACCCAGTACTTC.

V and J are TRBV9 and TRBJ2-2, with D hard to call. The CDR3 consists of 12 residues. Germline values: CDR1 SGDLS, CDR2 YYNGEE. The V end was cut by 6 bases, the J end by 6 bases, with 9 bases between. CDR3: CASNFNSGELFF. CDR3 nucleotide sequence: TGTGCCAGCAACTTTAACTCCGGGGAGCTGTTTTTT.

This clonotype occurred a few times. The V and J genes are TRBV10-3 and TRBJ2-7; D is unresolved. Trimming took off 8 bases at V and 5 bases at J, with 16 bases between the two ends. The CDR3 is 13 residues long. Germline CDR1 is ENHRY and CDR2 is SYGVKD. CDR3 DNA sequence: TGTGCCATCGAGGACGCCAGGCACCACGAGCAGTACTTC. Protein: CAIEDARHHEQYF.

This sequence joins TRBV2 and TRBJ2-2; 9 bases align to TRBD2. CDR3 length equals 13 residues. Germline assignment: CDR1 SNHLY and CDR2 FYNNEI. The junction had 2 bases not matched to a gene; V was cut back by 5 bases and J by 7 bases. The CDR3, as DNA: TGTGCCAGCAGTAGACTAGCGGTCGGGGAGCTGTTTTTT. Translation: CASSRLAVGELFF.

This clonotype came up a few times. The chain carries TRBV7-9 and TRBJ1-3; D unresolved. Trimming took 5 bases from V and 1 from J, leaving 12 bases between them. Germline CDR1 is SEHNR and CDR2 is FQNEAQ (reference sequence). This CDR3 has 15 residues. CDR3 amino acids: CASSHEARSGNTIYF. The CDR3 coding sequence is TGTGCCAGCAGCCACGAGGCTCGTTCTGGAAACACCATATATTTT.

This clonotype occurred many times. The chain couples TRBV20-1 to TRBJ2-1; D might be TRBD2 (5 bases). Germline CDR1 is DFQATT and CDR2 is SNEGSKA (reference sequence). The CDR3 consists of 15 residues. V was pared by 3 bases and J by 8 bases, with 20 bases between. CDR3 nucleotide sequence: TGCAGTGCTAGTTTCGCCGGACTCCGCTCACATGAGCAGTTCTTC. Translation: CSASFAGLRSHEQFF.

The chain employs TRBV7-8 and TRBJ2-3, with TRBD1 as a possible D gene (6 bases). The germline V gene encodes CDR1 SGHVS and CDR2 FQNEAQ. V was cut by 4 bases and J by 3 bases, with 11 bases left in between. The CDR3 extends over 14 amino acids. The CDR3 DNA reads TGTGCCAGCAGCTCCAGACAGGTTACAGATACGCAGTATTTT. It translates to CASSSRQVTDTQYF.

This chain links TRBV6-5 with TRBJ1-1, with 7 bases aligning to TRBD1. The V gene's germline CDR1 is MNHEY and CDR2 SVGAGI. The CDR3 is made up of 14 amino acids. J gave up 6 bases and V 4 bases, and 8 bases lay outside the gene matches. DNA for the CDR3: TGTGCCAGCAGTTCCATCGACAGGGTACCTGAAGCTTTCTTT. It translates to CASSSIDRVPEAFF.

The chain employs TRBV5-1 and TRBJ1-4; D may be TRBD1 (5 bases). The CDR3 is 15 residues long. V was clipped by 1 base and J by 4 bases, with 11 bases between them. The germline gives CDR1 SGHRS, CDR2 YFSETQ. The CDR3 is CASSLSRGVNEKLFF. The DNA for the CDR3 is TGCGCCAGCAGCTTGAGCAGAGGGGTTAATGAAAAACTGTTTTTT.

The chain recombines TRBV18 with TRBJ1-3; D possibly corresponds to TRBD1 (6 bases). V was clipped by 2 bases and J by 0 bases, with 11 bases between them. CDR1 KGHSH and CDR2 LQKENI come from the germline V gene. The CDR3 has 16 residues. For the CDR3, the DNA is TGTGCCAGCTCACCAGGGACACCTGACTCTGGAAACACCATATATTTT. Its translation is CASSPGTPDSGNTIYF.

Only a few counts were recorded for this clonotype. The chain has TRBV12-3 or TRBV12-4 and TRBJ1-2; no firm D call. V lost 3 bases to trimming and J lost 0 bases, with 8 bases between them. The CDR3 consists of 14 residues. The CDR3 DNA sequence: TGTGCCAGCAGTTTTAGGAGTTCTAACTATGGCTACACCTTC. Translated, it gives CASSFRSSNYGYTF.

This clonotype was observed a few times. The V call is TRBV2, the J call TRBJ1-1; D gene ambiguous. The V end lost 2 bases, the J end lost 0 bases, and 7 bases lay between the germline ends. Per germline, CDR1 SNHLY and CDR2 FYNNEI. This CDR3 spans 14 amino acids. CDR3 bases: TGTGCCAGCAGTGAACACAGTCTGAACACTGAAGCTTTCTTT. Amino acids: CASSEHSLNTEAFF.

This clonotype was observed at least ten times. The chain has TRBV5-1 and TRBJ2-2; no definite D call. The CDR3 contains 14 residues. Looked up from germline, CDR1 is SGHRS and CDR2 is YFSETQ. Trimming left V 4 bases short and J 7 bases short, with 14 bases between. The CDR3 bases are TGCGCCAGCAGCCCGGATGTCGGTAACGGGGAGCTGTTTTTT. This sequence encodes CASSPDVGNGELFF.

This clonotype has a count of ten or more. The chain carries TRBV21-1 and TRBJ1-5; TRBD1 is the table's D call, not checked against the DNA. TRBV21-1 is an annotated pseudogene. The CDR3 contains 18 residues. The CDR3 DNA reads TGTGCCAGCAGCAACCTGACTCGACAGGGGCTTAGCAATCAGCCCCAGCATTTT. Translating gives CASSNLTRQGLSNQPQHF.

The chain links TRBV4-2 to TRBJ1-2; perhaps TRBD1 as D (5 bases). The V gene's germline CDR1 is LGHNA and CDR2 YNFKEQ. The CDR3 has 15 residues. The V gene lost 6 bases and the J gene lost 0 bases, with 14 bases spanning the gap. CDR3 sequence reads: CASSPEGQTNYGYTF. Written as DNA, the CDR3 is TGTGCCAGCAGTCCCGAGGGGCAGACTAACTATGGCTACACCTTC.

This clonotype was counted between two and nine times. In nucleotides, the CDR3 is TGTGCCAGCAGTTTTGGATCCACAGGGGTCAACGAGCAGTACTTC. Its translation: CASSFGSTGVNEQYF. V is TRBV12-3 or TRBV12-4 and J is TRBJ2-7; 7 bases map to TRBD1. The CDR3 is 15 residues long. V was pared by 3 bases and J by 5 bases, with 10 bases of the junction left unmatched.

V and J are TRBV24-1 and TRBJ2-3, with TRBD1 matching 12 bases. The length of the CDR3 is 17 residues. V trimming: 5 bases; J trimming: 0 bases; junction bases outside the gene matches: 5. Germline CDR1 reads KGHDR; CDR2 reads SFDVKD. CDR3 in DNA: TGTGCCACCAGTGTTGGGACAGGGGGCGCGAGCACAGATACGCAGTATTTT. Amino acid sequence: CATSVGTGGASTDTQYF.

Many counts were recorded for this clonotype. A read error may account for a junction end that differs from germline. V usage is TRBV9 and J usage is TRBJ2-3; 7 bases map to TRBD1. CDR1 and CDR2 (germline): SGDLS, YYNGEE. This CDR3 has 15 amino acids. DNA of the CDR3: TGCGCCAGCAGCGTACGACAGGGTAGCACAGATACGCAGTATTTT. This sequence encodes CASSVRQGSTDTQYF.

The gene calls are TRBV4-3 and TRBJ1-1; D not certain. V gave up 7 bases and J gave up 1 base, with 10 bases separating them. CDR1 and CDR2 from the germline V gene are LGHNA and YSLEER. This CDR3 contains 13 residues. CDR3 sequence: CASNQLGNTEAFF. CDR3 sequence (DNA): TGCGCCAGCAACCAGTTGGGGAACACTGAAGCTTTCTTT.

The J gene is TRBJ2-5, the V gene TRBV7-8, with a tentative D call TRBD1 (6 bases). From germline, CDR1 is SGHVS and CDR2 FQNEAQ. V lost 0 bases to trimming and J lost 2 bases, with 16 bases between them. CDR3 length: 17 residues. Here the CDR3 reads CASSLAWGQPQQETQYF. DNA of the CDR3: TGTGCCAGCAGCTTAGCGTGGGGGCAGCCACAACAAGAGACCCAGTACTTC.

The sample holds a few counts of this clonotype. The chain is built from TRBV2 and TRBJ2-3, with no clear D. V was clipped by 4 bases and J by 7 bases, with 9 bases between them. The CDR3 contains 12 residues. Germline CDR1 and CDR2: SNHLY and FYNNEI. The CDR3 DNA reads as TGTGCCAGCAGTGCCAGGAGACATACGCAGTATTTT. Its translation is CASSARRHTQYF.